The present T cell receptor (beta chain) was sequenced within a study of preoperative IRX-2 immunotherapy in early breast cancer. Noted treatment: preoperative locoregional IRX-2 cytokine immunotherapy. Samples came from a phase Ib trial of preoperative locoregional IRX-2 cytokine immunotherapy. The assay was immunoSEQ multiplex PCR, and TCRdb's table has in-frame clones only and misses some. The table shows around 2,700 clones, with around 74% occurring only once. This sequence was found in a human donor with breast cancer. Sequences were derived from tumor tissue, sampled before IRX-2 immunotherapy.

CDR3 sequence reads: CASSEGYESEKLFF. The CDR3 DNA reads TGTGCCAGCAGTGAAGGGTATGAGAGTGAAAAACTGTTTTTT. The chain is built from TRBV6-7 and TRBJ1-4, with unresolved D. TRBV6-7 belongs to the ORF category, with a function that is uncertain. Trimming stripped 5 bases from V and 7 bases from J, with 14 bases between. The CDR3 consists of 14 residues.